This section outlines one TCR beta chain sequence together with its context. As originally analysed: Estimated nucleated cell counts came from reference gene primer amplification. The repertoire was sequenced with immunoSEQ multiplex PCR; TCRdb's copy has only in-frame clones and lacks some. The D gene and trimming were derived from the DNA, and the V and J assignments and clone size from that table. The table includes more than 200,000 clones, roughly 87% detected once. Per germline, CDR1 SNHLY and CDR2 FYNNEI. Trimming left V 7 bases short and J 4 bases short, with 6 bases between. The length of the CDR3 is 11 residues. The record originates from a study of blood T cell repertoires in COVID-19. Study at large: Researchers got acute and convalescent COVID-19 samples from the United States, Italy and Spain. T cells, B-cell-depleted T cells, or PBMCs provided the cDNA or gDNA that served as material.

Sequencing was carried out using peripheral blood. The V call is TRBV2, the J call TRBJ2-3; perhaps TRBD2 as D (5 bases). This TCR was recovered from a man younger than 35 with active or convalescent COVID-19. The CDR3 protein is CASTAADTQYF. In DNA form, the CDR3 reads TGTGCCAGCACAGCGGCAGATACGCAGTATTTT.